The entry below gives a single T cell receptor beta chain sequence along with its context. This entry comes from a study of CD8+CD57+ T cells in acquired aplastic anemia. CDR3 and TCR beta VDJ profiling relied on a genomic DNA template. TCRdb reprocessed the reads via MiXCR and lists one record per CDR3 protein. The table records approximately 190,000 distinct CDR3 sequences, approximately 48% of them present only once. The CDR3 runs 16 residues. Germline loops: CDR1 SGHVS, CDR2 FQNEAQ. J was trimmed by 1 base and V by 0 bases; bases with no gene match: 4. All sequencing subjects had displayed CD8+CD57+ cell expansion on flow cytometry.

Source material: sorted CD4+, CD8+, or CD8+CD57+ T cells (not recorded which) from PBMCs. V usage is TRBV7-8 and J usage is TRBJ1-1; 8 positions match TRBD1. This receptor was taken from a human donor with aplastic anemia. Here the CDR3 reads CASSLAPQGGNTEAFF. The CDR3 DNA is TGTGCCAGCAGCTTAGCCCCACAGGGGGGGAACACTGAAGCTTTCTTT.